The 2 T cell receptor beta chains listed next were all sequenced from one sample in a study of cytotoxic CD8 clonotypes in ibrutinib-treated CLL. TCRdb keeps only in-frame clones here, not all; method: immunoSEQ multiplex PCR. The sample has approximately 150,000 clones; more than 70% are singletons. Sequencing used PBMCs, obtained at disease progression, from a patient treated with ibrutinib. Receptors originate from a human donor with chronic lymphocytic leukemia.

The V call is TRBV6-5, the J call TRBJ2-7, with a tentative D call TRBD1 (6 bases). V was clipped by 4 bases and J by 1 base, with 11 bases between them. Germline values: CDR1 MNHEY, CDR2 SVGAGI. This CDR3 region has 14 residues. The CDR3 region is CASSSTDRSYEQYF. The CDR3 nucleotides read TGTGCCAGCAGTTCCACGGACAGATCCTACGAGCAGTACTTC.

The genes are TRBV19 and TRBJ1-2, with TRBD1 matching 9 bases. This CDR3 region has 14 residues. CDR1 and CDR2 (germline): LNHDA, SQIVND (reference sequence). Trimming at V came to 7 bases and at J to 4 bases, leaving 7 bases not matched to a gene. The CDR3 DNA sequence: TGTGCCAGTACCCTTACAGGGGGCGGCTATGGCTACACCTTC. It is translated as CASTLTGGGYGYTF.